These 3 T cell receptor beta chains share one sample of origin, sequenced in a study of T cells in Graves' hyperthyroidism and ophthalmopathy. RNA transcripts yielded amplified TCR beta CDR3 regions. With the HTBI primer set, the TCR CDR3 went through a first round of RT-PCR. TCRdb processed the multiplex PCR reads anew with MiXCR; each CDR3 protein has one entry. Among about 400,000 distinct CDR3 sequences, about 15% were seen once, and the ten largest hold 13%. Sequencing was performed on blood. The receptors were gathered from a man younger than 35 with Graves' ophthalmopathy.

This clonotype turned up a few times. This sequence joins TRBV6-6 and TRBJ1-5; tentative D call: TRBD1 (6 bases). V was clipped by 2 bases and J by 2 bases, with 10 bases between them. Germline-derived CDR1 and CDR2 are MNHNY and SVGAGI (reference sequence). This CDR3 region has 15 residues. CDR3 nucleotides: TGTGCCAGCAGTTACGGTTCAGGGGGCAATCAGCCCCAGCATTTT. It is translated as CASSYGSGGNQPQHF.

This clonotype was recorded many times. V and J are TRBV5-1 and TRBJ1-2; D is undetermined. The CDR3 contains 14 residues. Germline CDR1 reads SGHRS; CDR2 reads YFSETQ. Trimming stripped 4 bases from V and 0 bases from J, with 10 bases between. CDR3 in DNA: TGCGCCAGCAGCGTAGAACCCTCTAACTATGGCTACACCTTC. As protein: CASSVEPSNYGYTF. Together with reference TRBV5-1 and TRBJ1-2, the CDR3 gives the full variable domain: KAGVTQTPRYLIKTRGQQVTLSCSPISGHRSVSWYQQTPGQGLQFLFEYFSETQRNKGNFPGRFSGRQFSNSRSEMNVSTLELGDSALYLCASSVEPSNYGYTFGSGTRLTVV.

In this sample, this clonotype turned up once. This may be a read error, as it is one base from a much larger clone. This CDR3 reads CASSQRMDSYNEQFF. In DNA form, the CDR3 reads TGTGCCAGCAGCCAAAGGATGGACTCCTACAATGAGCAGTTCTTC. The V call is TRBV3-1, the J call TRBJ2-1; D gene unclear. Germline-derived CDR1 and CDR2 are LGHDT and YNNKEL (reference sequence). This CDR3 spans 15 amino acids. Trimming removed 2 bases from V and 0 bases from J, with 8 bases in between.